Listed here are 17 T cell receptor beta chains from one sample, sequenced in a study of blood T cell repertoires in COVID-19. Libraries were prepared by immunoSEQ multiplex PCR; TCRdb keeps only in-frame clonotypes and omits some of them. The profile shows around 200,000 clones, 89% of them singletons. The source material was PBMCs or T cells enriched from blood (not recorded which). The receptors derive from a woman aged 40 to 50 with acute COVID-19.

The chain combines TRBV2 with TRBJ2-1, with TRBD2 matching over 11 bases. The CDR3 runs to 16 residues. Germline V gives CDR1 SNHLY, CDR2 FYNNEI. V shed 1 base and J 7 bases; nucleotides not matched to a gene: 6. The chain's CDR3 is CASSEDTSGSWNEQFF. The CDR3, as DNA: TGTGCCAGCAGTGAAGACACTAGCGGGAGTTGGAATGAGCAGTTCTTC.

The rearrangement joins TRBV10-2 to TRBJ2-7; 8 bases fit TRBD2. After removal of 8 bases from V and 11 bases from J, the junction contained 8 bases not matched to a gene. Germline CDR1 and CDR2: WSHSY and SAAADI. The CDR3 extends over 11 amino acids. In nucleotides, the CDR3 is TGCGCCAGCCGGACTAGCCGAGACGAGTACTTC. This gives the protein CASRTSRDEYF.

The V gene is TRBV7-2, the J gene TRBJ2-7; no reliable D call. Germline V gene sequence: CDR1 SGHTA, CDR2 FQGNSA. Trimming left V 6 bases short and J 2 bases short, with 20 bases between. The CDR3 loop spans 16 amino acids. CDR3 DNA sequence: TGTGCCAGCAGGTCGACCCACAGACCCAATGCCTACGAGCAGTACTTC. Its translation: CASRSTHRPNAYEQYF.

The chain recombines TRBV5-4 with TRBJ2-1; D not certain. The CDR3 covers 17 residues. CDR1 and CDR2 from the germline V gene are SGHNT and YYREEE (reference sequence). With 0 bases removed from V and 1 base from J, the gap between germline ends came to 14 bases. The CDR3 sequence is CASSLDLASFSYNEQFF. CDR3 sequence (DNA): TGTGCCAGCAGCTTGGATCTTGCAAGCTTTTCCTACAATGAGCAGTTCTTC.

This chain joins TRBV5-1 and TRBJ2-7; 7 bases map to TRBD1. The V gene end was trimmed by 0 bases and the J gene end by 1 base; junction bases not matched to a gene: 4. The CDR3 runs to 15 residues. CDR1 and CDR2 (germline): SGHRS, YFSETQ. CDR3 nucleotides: TGCGCCAGCAGCTTGGACCCGGACAGGTCCTACGAGCAGTACTTC. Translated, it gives CASSLDPDRSYEQYF.

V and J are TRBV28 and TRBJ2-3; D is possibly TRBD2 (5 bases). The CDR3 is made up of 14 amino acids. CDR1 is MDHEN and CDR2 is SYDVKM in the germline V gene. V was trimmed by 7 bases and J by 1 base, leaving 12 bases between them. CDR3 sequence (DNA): TGTGCCAGCATTGATGGACTGCGCACAGATACGCAGTATTTT. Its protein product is CASIDGLRTDTQYF. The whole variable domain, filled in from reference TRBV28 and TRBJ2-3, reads DVKVTQSSRYLVKRTGEKVFLECVQDMDHENMFWYRQDPGLGLRLIYFSYDVKMKEKGDIPEGYSVSREKKERFSLILESASTNQTSMYLCASIDGLRTDTQYFGPGTRLTVL.

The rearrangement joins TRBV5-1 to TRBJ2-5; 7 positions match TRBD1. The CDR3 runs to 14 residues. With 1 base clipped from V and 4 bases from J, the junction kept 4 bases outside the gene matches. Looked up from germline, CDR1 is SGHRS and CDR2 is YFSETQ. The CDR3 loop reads CASSLSTGSETQYF. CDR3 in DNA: TGCGCCAGCAGCTTGTCGACAGGGTCAGAGACCCAGTACTTC.

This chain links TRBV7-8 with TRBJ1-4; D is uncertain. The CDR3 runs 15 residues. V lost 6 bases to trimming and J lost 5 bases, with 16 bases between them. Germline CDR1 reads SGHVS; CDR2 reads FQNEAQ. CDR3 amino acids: CASRRTRDINEKLFF. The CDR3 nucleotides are TGTGCCAGCAGAAGGACGCGGGATATAAATGAAAAACTGTTTTTT.

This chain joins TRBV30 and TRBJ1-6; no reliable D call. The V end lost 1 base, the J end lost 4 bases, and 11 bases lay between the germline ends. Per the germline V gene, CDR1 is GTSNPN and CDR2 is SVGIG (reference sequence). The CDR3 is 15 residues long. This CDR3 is CAWSGGQDYNSPLHF. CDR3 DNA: TGTGCCTGGAGTGGAGGGCAGGATTATAATTCACCCCTCCACTTT. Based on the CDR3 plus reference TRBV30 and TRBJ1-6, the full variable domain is SQTIHQWPATLVQPVGSPLSLECTVEGTSNPNLYWYRQAAGRGLQLLFYSVGIGQISSEVPQNLSASRPQDRQFILSSKKLLLSDSGFYLCAWSGGQDYNSPLHFGNGTRLTVT.

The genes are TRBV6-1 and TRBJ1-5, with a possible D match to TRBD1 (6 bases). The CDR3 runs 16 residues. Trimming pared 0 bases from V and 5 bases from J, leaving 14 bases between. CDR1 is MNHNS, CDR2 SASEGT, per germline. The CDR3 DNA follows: TGTGCCAGCAGTGAAGCGCGAAGGGGGTATCATCAGCCCCAGCATTTT. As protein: CASSEARRGYHQPQHF.

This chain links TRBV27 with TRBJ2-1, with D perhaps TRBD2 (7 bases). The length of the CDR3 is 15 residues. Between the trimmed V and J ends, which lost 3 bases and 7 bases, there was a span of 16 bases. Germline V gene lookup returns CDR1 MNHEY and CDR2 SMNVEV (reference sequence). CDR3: CASSFRREGENEQFF. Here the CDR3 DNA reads TGTGCCAGCAGTTTTCGGAGGGAGGGGGAAAATGAGCAGTTCTTC.

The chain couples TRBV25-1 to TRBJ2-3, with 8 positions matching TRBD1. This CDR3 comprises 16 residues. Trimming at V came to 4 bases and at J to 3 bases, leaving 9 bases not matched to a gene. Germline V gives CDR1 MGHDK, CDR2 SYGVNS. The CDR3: CASSARRGRETDTQYF. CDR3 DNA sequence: TGTGCCAGCAGTGCCCGCAGGGGGCGAGAAACAGATACGCAGTATTTT.

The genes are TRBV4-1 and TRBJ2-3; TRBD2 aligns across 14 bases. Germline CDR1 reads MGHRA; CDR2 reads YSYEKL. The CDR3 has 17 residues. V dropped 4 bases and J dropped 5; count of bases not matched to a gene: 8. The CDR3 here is CASSRQTSGRALDTQYF. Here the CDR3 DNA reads TGCGCCAGCAGCCGCCAGACTAGCGGGAGGGCCTTAGATACGCAGTATTTT.

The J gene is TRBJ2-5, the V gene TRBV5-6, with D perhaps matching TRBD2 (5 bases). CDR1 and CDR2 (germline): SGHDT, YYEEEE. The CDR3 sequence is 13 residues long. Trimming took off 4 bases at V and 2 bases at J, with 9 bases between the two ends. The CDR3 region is CASSPQRQETQYF. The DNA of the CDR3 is TGTGCCAGCAGCCCCCAGCGGCAAGAGACCCAGTACTTC. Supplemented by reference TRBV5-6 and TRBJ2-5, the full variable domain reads DAGVTQSPTHLIKTRGQQVTLRCSPKSGHDTVSWYQQALGQGPQFIFQYYEEEERQRGNFPDRFSGHQFPNYSSELNVNALLLGDSALYLCASSPQRQETQYFGPGTRLLVL.

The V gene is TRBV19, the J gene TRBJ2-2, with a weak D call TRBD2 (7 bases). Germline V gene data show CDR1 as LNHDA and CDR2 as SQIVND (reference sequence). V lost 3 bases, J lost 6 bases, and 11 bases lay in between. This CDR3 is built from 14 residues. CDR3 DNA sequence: TGTGCCAGTAGTATTAGGGGGGGCTCCGGGGAGCTGTTTTTT. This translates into CASSIRGGSGELFF.

The CDR3 sequence is CASSLDGGEGQETQYF. CDR3 nucleotide sequence: TGCGCCAGCAGCTTGGACGGGGGAGAGGGCCAAGAGACCCAGTACTTC. The V call is TRBV5-1, the J call TRBJ2-5; a possible D gene is TRBD2 (6 bases). The V end lost 0 bases, the J end lost 1 base, and 13 bases lay between the germline ends. Germline CDR1 and CDR2: SGHRS and YFSETQ. The length of the CDR3 is 16 residues.

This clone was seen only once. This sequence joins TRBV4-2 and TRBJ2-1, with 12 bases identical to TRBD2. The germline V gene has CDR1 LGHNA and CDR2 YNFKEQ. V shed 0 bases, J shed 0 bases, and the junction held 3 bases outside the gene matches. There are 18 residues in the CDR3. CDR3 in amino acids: CASSQETSGGFSYNEQFF. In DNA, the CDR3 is TGTGCCAGCAGCCAAGAAACTAGCGGGGGGTTCTCCTACAATGAGCAGTTCTTC.